This section outlines one T cell receptor (beta chain) sequence together with its context. This entry comes from a study of blood T cell repertoires in COVID-19. The wider study: Two negative PCRs, clearance, or symptom resolution had been documented for recovered Cohort 3 donors.

Residents of around 24 US areas, aged 18 to 89 years, made up the participants. The CDR3 totals 16 residues. Germline CDR1 reads LGHNA; CDR2 reads YSLEER. The J segment lost 9 bases and the V segment lost 1 base, leaving 8 bases of the junction unmatched. In the original processing: Researchers report that nucleated cell counts were estimated from reference gene primer amplification. Only in-frame clones appear in the TCRdb table, and some are missing; sequencing was by immunoSEQ multiplex PCR. That table supplies the V and J calls and clone size; D and trimming were determined from the DNA. The sample lists under 200,000 clones, around three quarters occurring once.

This clonotype was obtained from a woman in her 70s in a cohort exposed to, infected with or recovered from COVID-19 (not recorded which). The chain links TRBV4-3 to TRBJ2-1; the match to TRBD2 covers 11 bases. The sample comprised PBMCs or T cells enriched from blood (not recorded which). The CDR3 DNA reads as TGCGCCAGCAGCCAAGGGTCGGCTAGCGGGAGGAGTGAGCAGTTCTTC. Amino acids: CASSQGSASGRSEQFF.